This entry is about one T cell receptor (beta chain). The sample belongs to a study of blood T cell repertoires in COVID-19. Profiling relied on immunoSEQ multiplex PCR, and the TCRdb table lists in-frame clones only, not all of them. The sample includes about 52,000 clones, about 88% of them seen just once. J lost 6 bases, V lost 5 bases, and 10 bases had no gene match. The germline V gene has CDR1 MDHEN and CDR2 SYDVKM. The CDR3 extends over 15 amino acids. The sequence was collected from a man in his 60s with active COVID-19. The sample was peripheral blood. The chain couples TRBV28 to TRBJ2-7; 10 bases agree with TRBD1. The CDR3 region is CASSPETGGSIEQYF. The CDR3 DNA reads as TGTGCCAGCAGTCCGGAGACAGGGGGCTCGATCGAGCAGTACTTC.